A single sample gave rise to the 7 T cell receptor beta chains below, sequenced in a study of T cells in Graves' hyperthyroidism and ophthalmopathy. RNA transcripts gave rise to amplified TCR beta CDR3 regions. With the HTBI primer set, the TCR CDR3 went through a first round of RT-PCR. TCRdb redid the calling of the multiplex PCR reads with MiXCR, one entry per CDR3 protein. The sample has around 340,000 distinct CDR3 sequences, around a fifth seen once. The sequenced sample consisted of blood. The receptor set was obtained from a woman aged 45-65 years with Graves' hyperthyroidism.

This chain links TRBV2 with TRBJ1-1; D remains unclear. CDR1 and CDR2 (germline): SNHLY, FYNNEI. CDR3 length: 13 amino acids. Trimming removed 5 bases from V and 4 bases from J, with 11 bases in between. In DNA, the CDR3 is TGTGCCAGCAGTTATGGAGAGGGCACTGAAGCTTTCTTT. Translation: CASSYGEGTEAFF.

The V and J genes are TRBV7-3 and TRBJ2-7; 9 positions agree with TRBD2. Germline loops: CDR1 SGHTA, CDR2 FQGTGA. CDR3 length: 14 amino acids. Losses at the gene ends were 6 bases for V and 3 bases for J; bases not matched to a gene: 6. The CDR3 region has the DNA TGTGCCAGCAGGTCTAGCGGGGAGATCTACGAGCAGTACTTC. Its translation: CASRSSGEIYEQYF. The entire variable domain, with the rest obtained from reference TRBV7-3 and TRBJ2-7, is as follows: GAGVSQTPSNKVTEKGKYVELRCDPISGHTALYWYRQSLGQGPEFLIYFQGTGAADDSGLPNDRFFAVRPEGSVSTLKIQRTERGDSAVYLCASRSSGEIYEQYFGPGTRLTVT.

This clonotype was seen a handful of times. The junction and the germline gene differ at one end; a read error may be behind it. The chain employs TRBV20-1 and TRBJ2-3; 8 nucleotides match TRBD2. The CDR3 has 13 residues. The germline V gene has CDR1 DFQATT and CDR2 SNEGSKA (reference sequence). The DNA of the CDR3 is TGCAGTGCAAGAGCGGGAGTAGCGGATACGCAGTATTTT. As protein: CSARAGVADTQYF.

This clonotype has a count of ten or more. J is TRBJ2-7 and V is TRBV4-2; 8 bases fit TRBD2. J gave up 0 bases and V 1 base, and 2 bases lay outside the gene matches. The CDR3 covers 15 residues. The germline V gene encodes CDR1 LGHNA and CDR2 YNFKEQ. The CDR3 DNA sequence: TGTGCCAGCAGCCAAGGACTAGCGAGCTCCTACGAGCAGTACTTC. The encoded protein is CASSQGLASSYEQYF.

In this sample, this clonotype turned up many times. The chain is built from TRBV2 and TRBJ2-5, with a possible D match to TRBD2 (6 bases). The CDR3 is made up of 15 amino acids. Germline lookup yields CDR1 SNHLY and CDR2 FYNNEI. Trimming pared 1 base from V and 5 bases from J, leaving 14 bases between. CDR3 amino acids: CASSEGLAGRETQYF. The CDR3 DNA follows: TGTGCCAGCAGTGAAGGGCTGGCGGGGCGGGAGACCCAGTACTTC.

There are many counts of this clonotype. J is TRBJ1-1 and V is TRBV11-2; TRBD1 agrees at 7 bases. Germline V CDR1 and CDR2: SGHAT, FQNNGV. V trimming: 1 base; J trimming: 2 bases; junction bases outside the gene matches: 4. This CDR3 is built from 15 residues. In DNA form, the CDR3 reads TGTGCCAGCAGCTTAGGACAGGGAGTCAACACTGAAGCTTTCTTT. Translating gives CASSLGQGVNTEAFF.

The table lists this clonotype with many counts. The genes are TRBV12-3 or TRBV12-4 and TRBJ2-3; D remains ambiguous. The CDR3 contains 13 residues. Deletions cut 5 bases from V and 1 base from J, with 7 bases between. Here the CDR3 reads CASSEWGTDTQYF. The CDR3 DNA is TGTGCCAGCAGTGAGTGGGGCACAGATACGCAGTATTTT.